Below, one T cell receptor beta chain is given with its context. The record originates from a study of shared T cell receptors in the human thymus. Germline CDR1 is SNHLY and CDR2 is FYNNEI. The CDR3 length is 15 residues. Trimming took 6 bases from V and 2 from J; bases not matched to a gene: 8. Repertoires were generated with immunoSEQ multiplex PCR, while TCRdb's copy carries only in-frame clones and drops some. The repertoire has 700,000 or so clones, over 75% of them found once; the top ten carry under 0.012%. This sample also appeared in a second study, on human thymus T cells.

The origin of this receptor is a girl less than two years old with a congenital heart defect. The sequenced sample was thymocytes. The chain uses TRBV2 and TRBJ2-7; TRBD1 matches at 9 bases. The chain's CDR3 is CASRGQGIGPYEQYF. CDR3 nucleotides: TGTGCCAGCAGGGGACAGGGTATCGGACCCTACGAGCAGTACTTC.